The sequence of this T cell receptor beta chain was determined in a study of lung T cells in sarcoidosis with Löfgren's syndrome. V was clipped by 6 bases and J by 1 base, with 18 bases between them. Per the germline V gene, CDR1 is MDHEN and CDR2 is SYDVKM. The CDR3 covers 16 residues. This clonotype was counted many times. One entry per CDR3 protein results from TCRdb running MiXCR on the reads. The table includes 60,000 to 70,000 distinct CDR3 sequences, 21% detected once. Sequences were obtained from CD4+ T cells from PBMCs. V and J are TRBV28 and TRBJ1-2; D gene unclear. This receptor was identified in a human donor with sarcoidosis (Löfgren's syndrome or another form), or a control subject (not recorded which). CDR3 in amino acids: CASSLQTGRFNYGYTF. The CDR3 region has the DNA TGTGCCAGCAGCCTTCAAACCGGGCGGTTTAACTATGGCTACACCTTC.